This TCR beta chain derives from a study of shared clonotypes between healthy human individuals. Study-level results: The donor pool, a small one, limited the genetic and exposure-history diversity represented. An anticipated effect of sequencing depth on clonotype sharing among donors was recognized. Researchers found naive subsets generally carried larger estimated richness than memory subsets.

This clone was detected a few times. The target antigen is unknown. Germline lookup yields CDR1 MNHEY and CDR2 SMNVEV (reference sequence). The CDR3 runs to 13 residues. V was shortened by 4 bases and J by 4 bases, with 9 bases between the two germline ends. The naive CD8 fraction comprised CD45RO-negative cells positively selected for CCR7 and excluded terminally differentiated effector memory CD45RA+ cells. This table comes from immunoSEQ multiplex PCR, and its TCRdb copy is limited to in-frame clones, with some not included. The table lists fewer than 1 million clones, approximately 96% of them singletons.

This sequence joins TRBV27 and TRBJ2-3, with D possibly TRBD2 on 5 matching bases. The source material was naive CD8+ T cells sorted from blood. This sequence was found in a man aged 25-45 years in good health. Here the CDR3 DNA reads TGTGCCAGCAGTTCGACTATCTCAGATACGCAGTATTTT. The encoded protein is CASSSTISDTQYF.